This paragraph reports one T cell receptor beta chain. Its cognate antigen is unknown. Sequencing was performed with immunoSEQ multiplex PCR; in TCRdb, only in-frame clones are kept and a portion is missing. The sample has about 32,000 clones, around four fifths seen once. The data were obtained in a study of STAT5B mutations in CD4+ large granular lymphocyte leukemia. Notes on the study in general: Higher CD4+ than CD8+ T-LGLL clonality might reflect small sample size. CD4-sorted patient repertoires seemed more clonal than healthy CD4+ repertoires.

The sequencing sample was made of CD4+ T cells from blood buffy coats. The receptor was isolated from a human donor in good health.

CDR3 in amino acids: CASSGGQGRRTEAFF. CDR3 DNA: TGTGCCAGCAGTGGGGGACAAGGGCGGAGAACTGAAGCTTTCTTT. The chain couples TRBV27 to TRBJ1-1; D perhaps matches TRBD1 (6 bases). CDR3 length: 15 residues. In germline, CDR1 is MNHEY, CDR2 SMNVEV (reference sequence). The V end lost 5 bases, the J end lost 5 bases, and 18 bases lay between the germline ends.